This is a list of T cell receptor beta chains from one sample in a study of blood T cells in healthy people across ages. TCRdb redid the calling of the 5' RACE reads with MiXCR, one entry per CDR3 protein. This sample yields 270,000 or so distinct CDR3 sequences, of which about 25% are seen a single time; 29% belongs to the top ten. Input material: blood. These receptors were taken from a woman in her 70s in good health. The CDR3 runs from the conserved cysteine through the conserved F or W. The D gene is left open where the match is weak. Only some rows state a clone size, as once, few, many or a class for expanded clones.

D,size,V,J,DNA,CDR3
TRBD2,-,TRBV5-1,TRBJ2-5,TGCGCCAGCAGCTGGAGGACTAGCGTAGTCCAAGAGACCCAGTACTTC,CASSWRTSVVQETQYF
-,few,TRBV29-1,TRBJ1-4,TGCAGCGCACAGGGTGGTAATGAAAAACTGTTTTTT,CSAQGGNEKLFF
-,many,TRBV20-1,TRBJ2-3,TGCAGTGTAGTACTATCCACAGATACGCAGTATTTT,CSVVLSTDTQYF
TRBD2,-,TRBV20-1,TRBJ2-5,TGCAGTGCTGTGGGTCCGGGACTAGCGGGGCAAGAGACCCAGTACTTC,CSAVGPGLAGQETQYF
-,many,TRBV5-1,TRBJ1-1,TGCGCCAGCAGCTTGGAGGGGCAGACTGAAGCTTTCTTT,CASSLEGQTEAFF
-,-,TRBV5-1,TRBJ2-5,TGCGCCAGCAGCTTCCGGACCCCGTACCAAGAGACCCAGTACTTC,CASSFRTPYQETQYF
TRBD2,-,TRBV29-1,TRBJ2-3,TGCAGCGTCGCGGGACTAGCGGGAGTGAGCACAGATACGCAGTATTTT,CSVAGLAGVSTDTQYF
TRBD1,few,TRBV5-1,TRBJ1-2,TGCGCCAGCAGCTTGCTCGGACAGGGGGCGAACGGCTACACCTTC,CASSLLGQGANGYTF
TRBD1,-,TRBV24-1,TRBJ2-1,TGTGCCACCAGTGATCGGACAGGGGTCAATGAGCAGTTCTTC,CATSDRTGVNEQFF
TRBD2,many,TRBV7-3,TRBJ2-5,TGTGCCAGCAGCTTGGGCGGGGGTCATGGAGAGACCCAGTACTTC,CASSLGGGHGETQYF
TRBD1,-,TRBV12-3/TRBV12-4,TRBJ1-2,TGTGCCAGCAGTTTCACAGGGGTGGACTATGGCTACACCTTC,CASSFTGVDYGYTF
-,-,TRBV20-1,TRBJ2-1,TGCAGTGCTAGTCGAGGACTATCCGCGGACAATGAGCAGTTCTTC,CSASRGLSADNEQFF
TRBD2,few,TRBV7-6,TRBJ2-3,TGTGCCAGCAGTTCTAGCGGGAGGGCAGATACGCAGTATTTT,CASSSSGRADTQYF
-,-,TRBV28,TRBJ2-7,TGTGCCAGCAAAGACAGAATATACGAGCAGTACTTC,CASKDRIYEQYF
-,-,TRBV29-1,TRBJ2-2,TGCAGCGCGGAAAGTGGGACGAACACCGGGGAGCTGTTTTTT,CSAESGTNTGELFF
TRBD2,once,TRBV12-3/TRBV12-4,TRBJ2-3,TGTGCCAGCAGTACAGCGGGAGTATTCACAGATACGCAGTATTTT,CASSTAGVFTDTQYF
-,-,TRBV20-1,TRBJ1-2,TGCAGTGCAAGGACACCCCCGTTGGGCGGCTACACCTTC,CSARTPPLGGYTF
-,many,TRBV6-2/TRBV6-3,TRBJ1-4,TGTGCCAGCAAAAGGTCGGGGGACGAAAAACTGTTTTTT,CASKRSGDEKLFF
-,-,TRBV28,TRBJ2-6,TGTGCCAGCCGGGGACGGCACTCTGGGGCCAACGTCCTGACTTTC,CASRGRHSGANVLTF
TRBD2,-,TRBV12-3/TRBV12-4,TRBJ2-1,TGTGCCAGCAGTTTGAGCGGGAGGGTAGATTGGGGTGAGCAGTTCTTC,CASSLSGRVDWGEQFF
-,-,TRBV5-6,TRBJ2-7,TGTGCCAGCAGCTCCGTCGGGCCAGCGGAGTCCTACGAGCAGTACTTC,CASSSVGPAESYEQYF
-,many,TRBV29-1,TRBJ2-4,TGCAGCGGGGGGACAGCCAAAAACATTCAGTACTTC,CSGGTAKNIQYF
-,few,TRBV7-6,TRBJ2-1,TGTGCCAGCAGTTCTCGGCGGTACTCCTACAATGAGCAGTTCTTC,CASSSRRYSYNEQFF
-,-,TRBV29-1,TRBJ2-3,TGCAGCGTTGATGGCGGTCGAACGCAGTATTTT,CSVDGGRTQYF
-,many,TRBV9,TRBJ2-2,TGTGCCAGCAGCGCGGGAGCGAACACCGGGGAGCTGTTTTTT,CASSAGANTGELFF
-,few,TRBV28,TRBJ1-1,TGTGCCAGCAGGGGCCAGGTGAACACTGAAGCTTTCTTT,CASRGQVNTEAFF
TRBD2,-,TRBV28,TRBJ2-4,TGTGCCAGCAGTTTACAGGGAGGGTCGGCCAAAAACATTCAGTACTTC,CASSLQGGSAKNIQYF
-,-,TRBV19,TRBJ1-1,TGTGCCAGTAGTATGAGGAGGGCGGCTGAAGCTTTCTTT,CASSMRRAAEAFF
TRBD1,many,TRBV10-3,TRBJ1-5,TGTGCCACCATGGACAGGATGAATCAGCCCCAGCATTTT,CATMDRMNQPQHF
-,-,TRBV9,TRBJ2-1,TGTGCCAGCAGCTCGTGGGGTTACAATGAGCAGTTCTTC,CASSSWGYNEQFF
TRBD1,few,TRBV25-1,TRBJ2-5,TGTGCCAGCGGAGGGACAGGGTCCATAAGTCAAGAGACCCAGTACTTC,CASGGTGSISQETQYF
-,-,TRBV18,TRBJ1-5,TGTGCCAGCTCTCTGATGGGGGGGTTGAGCAATCAGCCCCAGCATTTT,CASSLMGGLSNQPQHF
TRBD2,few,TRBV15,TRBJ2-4,TGTGCCACCAGCCCTAGCGGAAACATTCAGTACTTC,CATSPSGNIQYF
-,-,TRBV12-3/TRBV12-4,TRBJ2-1,TGTGCCAGCAGTTCCCTCGATATCTCCCGCGAATTCTTC,CASSSLDISREFF
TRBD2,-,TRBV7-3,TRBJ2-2,TGTGCCAGCAGCTTAAGCGGGAGTACCGGGGAGCTGTTTTTT,CASSLSGSTGELFF
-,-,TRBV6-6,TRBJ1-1,TGTGCCAGCAGTCGGACAGATGGGAACACTGAAGCTTTCTTT,CASSRTDGNTEAFF
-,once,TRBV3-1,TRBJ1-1,TGTGCCAGCAGCAGGACAGACCGTGAAGCTTTCTTT,CASSRTDREAFF
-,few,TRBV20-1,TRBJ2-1,TGCAGGGTACACCGGGACGGAACCTACAATGAGCAGTTCTTC,CRVHRDGTYNEQFF
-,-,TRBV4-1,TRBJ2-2,TGCGCCAGCAGCAGGGGTGCGAACACCGGGGAGCTGTTTTTT,CASSRGANTGELFF